Following are 4 T cell receptor beta chains from one sample sequenced in a study of T cells in Graves' hyperthyroidism and ophthalmopathy (dated by TCRdb to the late 2010s). Library preparation employed multiplex PCR. The instrument was an Illumina HiSeq 2000. The TCR beta CDR3 regions were amplified from RNA transcripts. The TCR CDR3 was subjected to a first round of RT-PCR using the HTBI primer set and the Qiagen OneStep RT-PCR kit. TCRdb reanalyzed the raw reads on its own, using fastp at Q25 for trimming and MiXCR for clone calling, and kept in-frame beta chains. Every entry covers one CDR3 protein and lists the most common genes and DNA from its rows. Across this sample there are approximately 530,000 distinct CDR3 sequences, with roughly a sixth seen only once. The top ten constitute 18% of the sample. The sequenced sample was blood. These receptors came from a woman in her late teens or twenties with Graves' hyperthyroidism.

There are many counts of this clonotype. The chain employs TRBV19 and TRBJ1-1; TRBD1 is a possible D gene (5 bases). The germline V gene has CDR1 LNHDA and CDR2 SQIVND (reference sequence). V dropped 5 bases and J dropped 3 bases, with 19 bases sitting between them. CDR3 size: 16 residues. The CDR3: CASSARLQMGDTEAFF. CDR3 coding DNA: TGTGCCAGTAGTGCCCGCCTACAGATGGGGGACACTGAAGCTTTCTTT.

The rearrangement uses TRBV2 and TRBJ2-5; the match to TRBD2 covers 11 bases. In germline, CDR1 is SNHLY, CDR2 FYNNEI. The V and J ends lost 6 bases and 4 bases, in that order; junction bases with no gene match: 4. This CDR3 comprises 14 residues. The CDR3: CASRELAGAETQYF. DNA of the CDR3: TGTGCCAGCAGGGAACTAGCGGGGGCAGAGACCCAGTACTTC.

Note on this clonotype: Just one base apart from a much larger clone, this may be a read error. The genes are TRBV6-1 and TRBJ2-7; 8 nucleotides align to TRBD1. J lost 5 bases, V lost 5 bases, and 11 bases had no gene match. The CDR3 is 15 amino acids. Germline V gene data show CDR1 as MNHNS and CDR2 as SASEGT. The CDR3 nucleotides read TGTGCCAGCAGTCCGCGGACAGGGTTTAGGCACGAGCAGTACTTC. This encodes CASSPRTGFRHEQYF.

V is TRBV20-1 and J is TRBJ1-4; tentative D call: TRBD1 (5 bases). This CDR3 spans 18 amino acids. Germline V CDR1 and CDR2: DFQATT, SNEGSKA (reference sequence). Trimming removed 0 bases from V and 8 bases from J, with 25 bases in between. In DNA form, the CDR3 reads TGCAGTGCTAGAGATGATGAATGGAGCCTTAACGGGGGGGAAAAACTGTTTTTT. This gives the protein CSARDDEWSLNGGEKLFF.